Listed here are 23 T cell receptor beta chains from one sample, sequenced in a study of T-cell memory formation after mild COVID-19. MiXCR, run by TCRdb on the 5' RACE reads, gives a single entry per CDR3 protein. The table has under 600,000 distinct CDR3 sequences, about 20% seen once. The sequenced material came from PBMCs or a T cell subset sorted from them (not recorded which). The source is an adult woman who had mild COVID-19 (a few samples of this study predate the infection). Cell type and time point are not known.

There are a few counts of this clonotype. The rearrangement links TRBV4-1 to TRBJ1-1; TRBD1 is a possible D gene (5 bases). The CDR3 sequence is 14 residues long. Trimming stripped 4 bases from V and 1 base from J, with 10 bases between. CDR1 is MGHRA and CDR2 is YSYEKL in the germline V gene. The CDR3 sequence: CASSRVTANTEAFF. In nucleotides, the CDR3 is TGCGCCAGCAGCCGAGTGACAGCGAACACTGAAGCTTTCTTT.

This CDR3 is CASSLLPILSGNFYEQFF. Here the CDR3 DNA reads TGCGCCAGCAGCTTGCTACCCATACTTTCGGGGAATTTCTATGAGCAGTTCTTC. The chain employs TRBV5-1 and TRBJ2-1; possible D gene TRBD2, 5 bases. V lost 1 base to trimming and J lost 8 bases, with 25 bases between them. Looked up from germline, CDR1 is SGHRS and CDR2 is YFSETQ. This CDR3 spans 18 amino acids.

This clonotype was seen a few times. The V gene is TRBV6-2 or TRBV6-3, the J gene TRBJ2-3; D gene unclear. The ends were cut back, 7 bases at V and 1 base at J, with 12 bases in the middle. Germline V gene sequence: CDR1 MNHEY, CDR2 SVGEGT. The CDR3 contains 14 residues. In DNA form, the CDR3 reads TGTGCCAGCAAAGCCCACCGTGGCACAGATACGCAGTATTTT. Protein product: CASKAHRGTDTQYF.

This clonotype appeared a few times. The chain carries TRBV7-9 and TRBJ1-1; D not certain. Germline CDR1 and CDR2: SEHNR and FQNEAQ (reference sequence). The CDR3 is made up of 12 amino acids. The V and J ends lost 6 bases and 11 bases respectively, with 16 bases between them. CDR3 region: CASRPSGQRAFF. The CDR3, as DNA: TGTGCCAGCAGACCCTCCGGCCAACGGGCTTTCTTT.

In its sample, this clonotype was seen many times. The J gene is TRBJ2-6, the V gene TRBV4-3; a weak D match, TRBD1 (6 bases). Germline CDR1 and CDR2: LGHNA and YSLEER. This CDR3 is built from 16 residues. V lost 4 bases, J lost 0 bases, and 10 bases lay in between. As DNA, the CDR3 is TGCGCCAGCAGCCTGGACAGATCCTCTGGGGCCAACGTCCTGACTTTC. Translated: CASSLDRSSGANVLTF.

This clonotype was seen only a few times. This chain joins TRBV2 and TRBJ1-1; a possible D gene is TRBD1 (6 bases). CDR1 is SNHLY, CDR2 FYNNEI, per germline. The germline V and J ends were trimmed by 4 bases and 2 bases, with 14 bases remaining between them. CDR3 length: 15 residues. CDR3 protein: CASSVPRGGNTEAFF. CDR3 in DNA: TGTGCCAGCAGTGTTCCGAGAGGGGGAAACACTGAAGCTTTCTTT.

V is TRBV4-1 and J is TRBJ2-1; 7 nucleotides agree with TRBD1. Germline V lookup: CDR1 MGHRA, CDR2 YSYEKL. The CDR3 sequence is 15 residues long. J gave up 6 bases and V 1 base, and 6 bases lay outside the gene matches. Here the CDR3 DNA reads TGCGCCAGCAGCCAAGGACAGGGTGGAGGCAATGAGCAGTTCTTC. It translates to CASSQGQGGGNEQFF.

V gene TRBV2 combines with J gene TRBJ1-5; 8 bases line up with TRBD1. J lost 6 bases, V lost 5 bases, and 6 bases had no gene match. The CDR3 sequence is 14 residues long. CDR1 is SNHLY and CDR2 is FYNNEI in the germline V gene. CDR3 residues: CASSPGQGRQPQHF. CDR3 bases: TGTGCCAGCAGTCCCGGACAGGGACGTCAGCCCCAGCATTTT.

J is TRBJ2-6 and V is TRBV12-3 or TRBV12-4; the D call may be TRBD1 or TRBD2 (5 bases each). The CDR3 spans 15 residues. The ends were cut back, 3 bases at V and 2 bases at J, with 8 bases in the middle. CDR3 in DNA: TGTGCCAGCAGTTTCAGGGAGCCTGGGGCCAACGTCCTGACTTTC. Translating gives CASSFREPGANVLTF.

V gene TRBV24-1 combines with J gene TRBJ2-3; a weak D match, TRBD2 (6 bases). This CDR3 region has 16 residues. V lost 2 bases and J 3 bases, leaving 14 bases between the germline ends. CDR1 is KGHDR and CDR2 is SFDVKD in the germline V gene. The CDR3 sequence: CATSDYAREDTDTQYF. CDR3 DNA sequence: TGTGCCACCAGTGATTATGCGCGGGAAGATACAGATACGCAGTATTTT.

V is TRBV11-2 and J is TRBJ2-7, with 12 bases fitting TRBD2. V was pared by 5 bases and J by 2 bases, with 10 bases of the junction left unmatched. The germline gives CDR1 SGHAT, CDR2 FQNNGV. This CDR3 contains 17 residues. For the CDR3, the DNA is TGTGCCAGCAGCCTACCGACTAGCGGGGGCCCCACCTACGAGCAGTACTTC. Translating it yields CASSLPTSGGPTYEQYF.

The chain carries TRBV5-1 and TRBJ2-3; the D gene is possibly TRBD1 (6 bases). The germline gives CDR1 SGHRS, CDR2 YFSETQ. V was clipped by 0 bases and J by 5 bases, with 10 bases between them. This CDR3 spans 14 amino acids. CDR3 DNA: TGCGCCAGCAGCTTGGGGGGGCGATTAGATACGCAGTATTTT. Its translation is CASSLGGRLDTQYF.

This clonotype appeared once. The chain combines TRBV7-6 with TRBJ2-5; D remains unclear. The CDR3 consists of 14 residues. Germline CDR1 is SGHVS and CDR2 is FNYEAQ. Trimming took off 5 bases at V and 0 bases at J, with 10 bases between the two ends. The CDR3 reads CASSNDGYQETQYF. Here the CDR3 DNA reads TGTGCCAGCAGCAATGACGGGTACCAAGAGACCCAGTACTTC.

This clonotype was counted only a few times. The CDR3 DNA reads TGTGCCAGCAGCTTGGCCGCGGGACGATACTACGAGCAGTACTTC. Translation: CASSLAAGRYYEQYF. The chain has TRBV5-5 and TRBJ2-7; D possibly corresponds to TRBD2 (6 bases). The V gene's germline CDR1 is SGHKS and CDR2 YYEKEE (reference sequence). The V end was cut by 0 bases, the J end by 3 bases, with 13 bases between. This CDR3 spans 15 amino acids. Combining the CDR3 with reference TRBV5-5 and TRBJ2-7 gives the whole variable domain DAGVTQSPTHLIKTRGQQVTLRCSPISGHKSVSWYQQVLGQGPQFIFQYYEKEERGRGNFPDRFSARQFPNYSSELNVNALLLGDSALYLCASSLAAGRYYEQYFGPGTRLTVT.

This rearrangement joins TRBV13 to TRBJ2-5, with D perhaps TRBD2 (6 bases). The V gene's germline CDR1 is PRHDT and CDR2 FYEKMQ (reference sequence). The CDR3 consists of 15 residues. The V end lost 5 bases, the J end lost 3 bases, and 16 bases lay between the germline ends. CDR3 sequence (DNA): TGTGCCAGCAGCCCGTCCCCCTGGGAGGAAGAGACCCAGTACTTC. This gives the protein CASSPSPWEEETQYF. The full variable domain, with the rest looked up from reference TRBV13 and TRBJ2-5, is AAGVIQSPRHLIKEKRETATLKCYPIPRHDTVYWYQQGPGQDPQFLISFYEKMQSDKGSIPDRFSAQQFSDYHSELNMSSLELGDSALYFCASSPSPWEEETQYFGPGTRLLVL.

The chain joins TRBV2 to TRBJ2-2; D is possibly TRBD1 (5 bases). This CDR3 has 14 amino acids. The V end was cut by 6 bases, the J end by 0 bases, with 8 bases between. Germline assignment: CDR1 SNHLY and CDR2 FYNNEI. The CDR3 nucleotides read TGTGCCAGCAGCGAGACAGCGAACACCGGGGAGCTGTTTTTT. It codes for CASSETANTGELFF.

The chain recombines TRBV7-2 with TRBJ2-1, with no clear D. Trimming pared 0 bases from V and 5 bases from J, leaving 11 bases between. Germline CDR1 is SGHTA and CDR2 is FQGNSA. CDR3 length: 15 residues. The chain's CDR3 is CASSLAVGGNNEQFF. CDR3 nucleotide sequence: TGTGCCAGCAGCTTAGCGGTTGGCGGAAACAATGAGCAGTTCTTC.

This clonotype was seen more than once but under ten times. This chain connects TRBV7-2 to TRBJ1-1; TRBD1 matches 9 bases. Losses at the gene ends were 5 bases for V and 1 base for J; bases not matched to a gene: 11. This CDR3 spans 17 amino acids. The germline gives CDR1 SGHTA, CDR2 FQGNSA. This CDR3 is CASSTPLTGGSNTEAFF. The CDR3, as DNA: TGTGCCAGCAGCACTCCTTTGACAGGGGGTTCGAACACTGAAGCTTTCTTT.

This sequence joins TRBV4-3 and TRBJ2-7, with TRBD2 identical over 14 bases. J gave up 7 bases and V 0 bases, and 8 bases lay outside the gene matches. Germline V lookup: CDR1 LGHNA, CDR2 YSLEER. The CDR3 length is 17 residues. CDR3: CASSQDEGTSGSREQYF. The DNA of the CDR3 is TGCGCCAGCAGCCAAGATGAGGGGACTAGCGGGAGTCGGGAGCAGTACTTC.

This clonotype was seen ten or more times. This sequence joins TRBV5-5 and TRBJ1-1, with a weak D call TRBD1 (5 bases). The germline V gene has CDR1 SGHKS and CDR2 YYEKEE (reference sequence). V lost 1 base and J 3 bases, leaving 13 bases between the germline ends. This CDR3 has 15 residues. The CDR3: CASSLLGGGDTEAFF. The CDR3 region has the DNA TGTGCCAGCAGCTTGCTCGGGGGTGGGGACACTGAAGCTTTCTTT.

The V and J genes are TRBV29-1 and TRBJ2-2; the D call may be TRBD1 or TRBD2 (5 bases each). The CDR3 has 12 amino acids. Germline V CDR1 and CDR2: SQVTM, ANQGSEA. V was clipped by 7 bases and J by 6 bases, with 12 bases between them. CDR3 protein: CSAKGDPGELFF. In DNA, the CDR3 is TGCAGCGCCAAAGGGGACCCCGGGGAGCTGTTTTTT.

V is TRBV6-5 and J is TRBJ1-1; D gene uncertain. The germline CDR1 and CDR2 sequences are MNHEY and SVGAGI. The CDR3 sequence is 12 residues long. V was pared by 6 bases and J by 3 bases, with 8 bases between. CDR3 sequence: CASRFEHTEAFF. The CDR3 bases are TGTGCCAGCAGGTTTGAGCACACTGAAGCTTTCTTT.

The chain couples TRBV6-1 to TRBJ1-5; D uncertain. Germline V gene sequence: CDR1 MNHNS, CDR2 SASEGT. With 4 bases removed from V and 0 bases from J, the gap between germline ends came to 10 bases. The CDR3 extends over 15 amino acids. CDR3 DNA: TGTGCCAGCAGTGTGACCGACTTTAGCAATCAGCCCCAGCATTTT. Its translation: CASSVTDFSNQPQHF.